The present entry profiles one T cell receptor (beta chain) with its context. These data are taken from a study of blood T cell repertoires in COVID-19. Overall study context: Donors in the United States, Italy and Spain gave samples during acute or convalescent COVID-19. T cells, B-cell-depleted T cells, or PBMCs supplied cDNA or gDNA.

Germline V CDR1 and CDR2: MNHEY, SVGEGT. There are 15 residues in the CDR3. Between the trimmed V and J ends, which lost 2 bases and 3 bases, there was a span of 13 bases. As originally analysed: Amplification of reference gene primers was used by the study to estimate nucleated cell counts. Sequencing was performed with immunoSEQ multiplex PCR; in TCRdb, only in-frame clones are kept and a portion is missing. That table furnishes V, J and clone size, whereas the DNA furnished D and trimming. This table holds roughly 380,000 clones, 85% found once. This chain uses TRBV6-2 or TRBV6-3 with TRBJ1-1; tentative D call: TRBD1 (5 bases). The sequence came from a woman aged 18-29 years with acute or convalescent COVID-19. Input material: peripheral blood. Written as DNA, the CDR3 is TGTGCCAGCAGTTACCTCCCGGGGGGGTACACTGAAGCTTTCTTT. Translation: CASSYLPGGYTEAFF.